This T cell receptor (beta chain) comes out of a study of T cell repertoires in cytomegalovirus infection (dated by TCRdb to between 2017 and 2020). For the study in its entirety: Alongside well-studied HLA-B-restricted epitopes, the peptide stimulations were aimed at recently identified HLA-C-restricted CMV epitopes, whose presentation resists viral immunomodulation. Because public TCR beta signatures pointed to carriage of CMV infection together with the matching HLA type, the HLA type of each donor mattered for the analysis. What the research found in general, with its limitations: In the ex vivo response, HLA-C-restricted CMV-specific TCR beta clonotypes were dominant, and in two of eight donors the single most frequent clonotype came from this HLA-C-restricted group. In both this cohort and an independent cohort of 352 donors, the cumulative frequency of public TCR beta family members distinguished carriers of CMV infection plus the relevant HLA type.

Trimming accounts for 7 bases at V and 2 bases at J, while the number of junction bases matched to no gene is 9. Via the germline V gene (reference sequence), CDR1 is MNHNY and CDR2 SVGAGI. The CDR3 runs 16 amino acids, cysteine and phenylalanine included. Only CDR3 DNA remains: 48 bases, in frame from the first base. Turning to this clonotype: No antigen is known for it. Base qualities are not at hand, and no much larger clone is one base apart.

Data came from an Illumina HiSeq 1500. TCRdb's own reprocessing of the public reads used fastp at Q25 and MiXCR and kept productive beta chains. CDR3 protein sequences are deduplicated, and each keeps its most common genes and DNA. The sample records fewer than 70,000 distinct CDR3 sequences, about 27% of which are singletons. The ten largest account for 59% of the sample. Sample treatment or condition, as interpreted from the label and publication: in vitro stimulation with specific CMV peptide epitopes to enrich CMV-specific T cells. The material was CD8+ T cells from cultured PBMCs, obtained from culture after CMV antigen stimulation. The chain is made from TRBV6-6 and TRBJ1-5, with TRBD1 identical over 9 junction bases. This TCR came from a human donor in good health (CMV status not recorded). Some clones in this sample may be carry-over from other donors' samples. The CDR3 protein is CASTPTGGGRNQPQHF. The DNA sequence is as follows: TGTGCCAGCACCCCTACAGGGGGCGGGCGCAATCAGCCCCAGCATTTT.